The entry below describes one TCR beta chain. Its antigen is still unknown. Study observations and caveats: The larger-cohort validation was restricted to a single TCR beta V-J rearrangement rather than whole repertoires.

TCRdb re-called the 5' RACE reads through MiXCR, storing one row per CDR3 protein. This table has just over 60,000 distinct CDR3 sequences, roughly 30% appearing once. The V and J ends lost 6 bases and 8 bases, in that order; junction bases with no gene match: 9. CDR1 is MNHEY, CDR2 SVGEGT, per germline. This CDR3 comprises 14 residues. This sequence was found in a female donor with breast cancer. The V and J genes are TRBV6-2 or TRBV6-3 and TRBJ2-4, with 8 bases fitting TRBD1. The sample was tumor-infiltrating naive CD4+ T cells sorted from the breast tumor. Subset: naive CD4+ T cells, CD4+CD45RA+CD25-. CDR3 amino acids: CASSPGTGGHIQYF. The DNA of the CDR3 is TGTGCCAGCAGCCCCGGGACAGGAGGGCACATTCAGTACTTC.